The next 30 T cell receptor beta chains were all read from a single sample in a study of graft-versus-host responses after intestinal transplantation. The table came from immunoSEQ multiplex PCR; TCRdb's copy has only in-frame clones and leaves some out. The sample shows 35,000 to 45,000 clones, about 95% of them seen only once. Source: PBMCs, taken 16 days after intestinal transplant. Every receptor here comes from a human patient who received an intestinal transplant, so some T cells may come from the graft donor.

In DNA form, the CDR3 reads TGTGCCAGCTCACCGAATTTGGATGCTACGACTGAAGCTTTCTTT. Amino acid sequence: CASSPNLDATTEAFF. The genes are TRBV18 and TRBJ1-1; D is uncertain. V was shortened by 3 bases and J by 5 bases, with 16 bases between the two germline ends. The CDR3 runs to 15 residues. Germline loops: CDR1 KGHSH, CDR2 LQKENI.

This clone was detected only once. The CDR3 DNA reads TGCGCCAGCAGTATGGGGACAGGCCCCTACGAGCAGTACTTC. Translated, it gives CASSMGTGPYEQYF. This sequence joins TRBV5-1 and TRBJ2-7; 8 nucleotides match TRBD1. CDR1 and CDR2 (germline): SGHRS, YFSETQ. Trimming cost V 5 bases and J 2 bases; bases outside gene matches: 6. The CDR3 contains 14 residues.

The CDR3: CASSLELDRVGLFF. For the CDR3, the DNA is TGTGCCAGCAGCTTAGAGCTTGACAGGGTGGGACTGTTTTTT. This chain links TRBV11-3 with TRBJ1-4, with 7 bases lining up with TRBD1. The germline gives CDR1 SGHNT, CDR2 YENEEA. The ends lost 0 bases at V and 13 bases at J; junction bases unmatched: 8. CDR3 length: 14 amino acids.

The rearrangement joins TRBV4-1 to TRBJ2-7, with D possibly called TRBD1 or TRBD2 (6 bases each). Deletions cut 3 bases from V and 4 bases from J, with 16 bases between. Germline V CDR1 and CDR2: MGHRA, YSYEKL. The CDR3 length is 15 residues. The CDR3 sequence: CASSHTGGPGYEQYF. CDR3 coding DNA: TGCGCCAGCAGCCATACCGGGGGCCCGGGGTACGAGCAGTACTTC.

The sample holds one count of this clone. This rearrangement joins TRBV6-5 to TRBJ2-7; the match to TRBD2 covers 7 bases. V trimming: 6 bases; J trimming: 3 bases; junction bases outside the gene matches: 8. CDR3 length: 14 amino acids. Germline assignment: CDR1 MNHEY and CDR2 SVGAGI. CDR3 in amino acids: CASRGQGGDYEQYF. The CDR3 coding sequence is TGTGCCAGCAGGGGCCAGGGAGGGGACTACGAGCAGTACTTC.

V and J are TRBV28 and TRBJ1-3; TRBD1 might be the D (5 bases). Looked up from germline, CDR1 is MDHEN and CDR2 is SYDVKM. V was cut by 6 bases and J by 0 bases, with 18 bases left in between. The CDR3 has 17 amino acids. The CDR3 DNA follows: TGTGCCAGCAGCCCCTACAGGTGGCTTCTCTCTGGAAACACCATATATTTT. It encodes CASSPYRWLLSGNTIYF.

As regards this clone: The same CDR3 also results from other DNA sequences found in this sample. The chain combines TRBV6-5 with TRBJ1-3, with unresolved D. The germline V gene has CDR1 MNHEY and CDR2 SVGAGI. V lost 2 bases and J lost 0, with 5 bases in between. The CDR3 is made up of 14 amino acids. The CDR3 reads CASSYSLSGNTIYF. The CDR3 DNA is TGTGCCAGCAGTTACAGCCTCTCTGGAAACACCATATATTTT.

The rearrangement uses TRBV7-3 and TRBJ2-3; TRBD1 aligns across 8 bases. Losses at the gene ends were 0 bases for V and 4 bases for J; bases not matched to a gene: 12. This CDR3 spans 18 amino acids. Per the germline V gene, CDR1 is SGHTA and CDR2 is FQGTGA. CDR3 in amino acids: CASSLTFADRARADTQYF. The CDR3 nucleotides are TGTGCCAGCAGCTTAACGTTCGCGGACAGGGCCCGGGCAGATACGCAGTATTTT.

The rearrangement joins TRBV27 to TRBJ2-1; TRBD2 is a possible D gene (6 bases). The CDR3 has 20 residues. Trimming shortened V by 4 bases and J by 1 base, and 26 bases separated the two germline ends. The germline gives CDR1 MNHEY, CDR2 SMNVEV (reference sequence). The CDR3 DNA follows: TGTGCCAGCAGTTACTTACCGGGACTCCTAAAGGAAAGGTCCTACAATGAGCAGTTCTTC. It yields the protein CASSYLPGLLKERSYNEQFF.

V gene TRBV29-1 combines with J gene TRBJ1-1; unclear D gene. Trimming removed 6 bases from V and 6 bases from J, with 14 bases in between. Germline values: CDR1 SQVTM, CDR2 ANQGSEA. The CDR3 runs to 12 residues. The CDR3 region is CSVPSGRSEAFF. The CDR3 bases are TGCAGCGTCCCATCGGGTAGATCTGAAGCTTTCTTT.

In its sample, this clone was seen once. This CDR3 reads CASSIRTGLAGAEQYF. The CDR3 bases are TGTGCCAGTAGTATCCGAACGGGACTAGCGGGAGCCGAGCAGTACTTC. This chain connects TRBV19 to TRBJ2-7; the match to TRBD2 covers 14 bases. V lost 3 bases to trimming and J lost 6 bases; unmatched junction nucleotides: 7. Germline CDR1 reads LNHDA; CDR2 reads SQIVND (reference sequence). This CDR3 comprises 16 residues. The full variable domain, in which reference TRBV19 and TRBJ2-7 provide the parts outside the CDR3, is DGGITQSPKYLFRKEGQNVTLSCEQNLNHDAMYWYRQDPGQGLRLIYYSQIVNDFQKGDIAEGYSVSREKKESFPLTVTSAQKNPTAFYLCASSIRTGLAGAEQYFGPGTRLTVT.

This chain uses TRBV13 with TRBJ2-5; 8 bases fit TRBD1. J was trimmed by 2 bases and V by 0 bases; bases with no gene match: 11. In germline, CDR1 is PRHDT, CDR2 FYEKMQ (reference sequence). The CDR3 has 18 residues. This CDR3 is CASSLGGTGISRQETQYF. CDR3 coding DNA: TGTGCCAGCAGCTTAGGGGGGACAGGCATAAGCCGGCAAGAGACCCAGTACTTC.

The chain is built from TRBV5-5 and TRBJ1-1; TRBD1 agrees at 10 bases. The J segment lost 1 base and the V segment lost 1 base, leaving 1 base of the junction unmatched. Germline CDR1 is SGHKS and CDR2 is YYEKEE (reference sequence). CDR3 length: 15 residues. The CDR3 loop reads CASSLRQGANTEAFF. Written as DNA, the CDR3 is TGTGCCAGCAGCTTGAGACAGGGGGCGAACACTGAAGCTTTCTTT.

The CDR3 sequence: CASSPAEFEQYF. The CDR3 bases are TGTGCCAGCAGCCCCGCGGAATTCGAGCAGTACTTC. V is TRBV7-9 and J is TRBJ2-7; D ambiguous. CDR3 length: 12 amino acids. Germline-derived CDR1 and CDR2 are SEHNR and FQNEAQ (reference sequence). Between the trimmed V and J ends, which lost 5 bases and 6 bases, there was a span of 11 bases.

This clone was detected only once. The V gene is TRBV5-1, the J gene TRBJ2-1; 12 bases line up with TRBD2. J lost 10 bases, V lost 4 bases, and 9 bases had no gene match. Germline V gene data show CDR1 as SGHRS and CDR2 as YFSETQ. The CDR3 has 15 residues. CDR3 protein: CASSKGLAGTVEQFF. In DNA, the CDR3 is TGCGCCAGCAGCAAAGGACTAGCGGGGACCGTAGAGCAGTTCTTC.

This chain links TRBV28 with TRBJ1-1, with D possibly being TRBD1 (6 bases). The V end lost 5 bases, the J end lost 4 bases, and 20 bases lay between the germline ends. CDR3 size: 16 residues. Germline V lookup: CDR1 MDHEN, CDR2 SYDVKM. CDR3 sequence: CASSPWPKGEGTEAFF. In DNA form, the CDR3 reads TGTGCCAGCAGTCCCTGGCCAAAGGGGGAGGGCACTGAAGCTTTCTTT. The full variable domain, its missing parts supplied by reference TRBV28 and TRBJ1-1, is DVKVTQSSRYLVKRTGEKVFLECVQDMDHENMFWYRQDPGLGLRLIYFSYDVKMKEKGDIPEGYSVSREKKERFSLILESASTNQTSMYLCASSPWPKGEGTEAFFGQGTRLTVV.

The chain links TRBV25-1 to TRBJ2-2; unclear D gene. Germline values: CDR1 MGHDK, CDR2 SYGVNS. Trimming shortened V by 4 bases and J by 7 bases, and 13 bases separated the two germline ends. This CDR3 has 14 amino acids. The CDR3 DNA reads TGTGCCAGCAGTGGGCCCCACTGGGGCGGGGAGCTGTTTTTT. Translating gives CASSGPHWGGELFF.

The chain joins TRBV27 to TRBJ2-3, with D hard to call. Germline CDR1 and CDR2: MNHEY and SMNVEV (reference sequence). The CDR3 runs 18 residues. Trimming took 7 bases from V and 3 from J, leaving 26 bases between them. DNA for the CDR3: TGTGCCAGCACGGACCGAATCCACTCTGTCGCCCTTACAGATACGCAGTATTTT. Its protein product is CASTDRIHSVALTDTQYF.

V and J are TRBV28 and TRBJ2-7; D perhaps matches TRBD1 (6 bases). V was trimmed by 6 bases and J by 0 bases, leaving 15 bases between them. CDR1 is MDHEN and CDR2 is SYDVKM in the germline V gene. This CDR3 contains 15 residues. The CDR3 nucleotides read TGTGCCAGCAGGCATCTCCGGGACACCTCCTACGAGCAGTACTTC. Translating it yields CASRHLRDTSYEQYF.

The genes are TRBV28 and TRBJ2-3; the match to TRBD2 covers 7 bases. Per germline, CDR1 MDHEN and CDR2 SYDVKM. The length of the CDR3 is 13 residues. Trimming took 5 bases from V and 6 from J; bases not matched to a gene: 5. This chain's CDR3 is CASSTLGGDTQYF. CDR3 in DNA: TGTGCCAGCAGTACCCTGGGGGGGGATACGCAGTATTTT.

The chain recombines TRBV28 with TRBJ2-3; D is tentatively TRBD1 or TRBD2 (5 bases each). Trimming removed 3 bases at V and 3 bases at J, with 13 bases between. Germline assignment: CDR1 MDHEN and CDR2 SYDVKM. The CDR3 spans 15 residues. The CDR3 nucleotides are TGTGCCAGCAGTTTGTTAGTCGGGGCAACAGATACGCAGTATTTT. Translated, it gives CASSLLVGATDTQYF.

This clone has a single count. This chain links TRBV4-1 with TRBJ1-4, with D unresolved. Germline V gene lookup returns CDR1 MGHRA and CDR2 YSYEKL. The CDR3 consists of 17 residues. Deletions cut 0 bases from V and 7 bases from J, with 18 bases between. The CDR3 loop reads CASSQDLGRKGGEKLFF. CDR3 nucleotides: TGCGCCAGCAGCCAAGATCTAGGACGGAAAGGCGGTGAAAAACTGTTTTTT.

To note about this clone: Other DNA variants within this sample encode the same CDR3. The chain carries TRBV28 and TRBJ2-7, with D hard to call. CDR1 is MDHEN and CDR2 is SYDVKM in the germline V gene. This CDR3 has 11 amino acids. V lost 3 bases, J lost 4 bases, and 4 bases lay in between. The CDR3: CASSLGYEQYF. The DNA for the CDR3 is TGTGCCAGCAGTTTGGGGTACGAGCAGTACTTC.

This sequence joins TRBV5-1 and TRBJ1-2, with unresolved D. This CDR3 is built from 13 residues. Trimming pared 5 bases from V and 5 bases from J, leaving 13 bases between. In germline, CDR1 is SGHRS, CDR2 YFSETQ. The CDR3 nucleotides read TGCGCCAGCAGTCCGACCGATTCTTATGGCTACACCTTC. It encodes CASSPTDSYGYTF.

The V call is TRBV14, the J call TRBJ2-5; possible D gene TRBD1, 5 bases. The V and J ends lost 4 bases and 0 bases respectively, with 9 bases between them. The V gene's germline CDR1 is SGHDN and CDR2 FVKESK. This CDR3 is built from 14 residues. The CDR3 coding sequence is TGTGCCAGCAGCCCCCGACAGTACCAAGAGACCCAGTACTTC. Its protein is CASSPRQYQETQYF. The full variable domain, with the rest looked up from reference TRBV14 and TRBJ2-5, is EAGVTQFPSHSVIEKGQTVTLRCDPISGHDNLYWYRRVMGKEIKFLLHFVKESKQDESGMPNNRFLAERTGGTYSTLKVQPAELEDSGVYFCASSPRQYQETQYFGPGTRLLVL.

V usage is TRBV7-2 and J usage is TRBJ1-2, with D hard to call. V gave up 3 bases and J gave up 1 base, with 3 bases separating them. Germline V CDR1 and CDR2: SGHTA, FQGNSA. This CDR3 is 12 amino acids long. In DNA, the CDR3 is TGTGCCAGCAGCTTCAGTAACTATGGCTACACCTTC. Its translation: CASSFSNYGYTF.

This clone is a singleton in its sample. The chain couples TRBV7-9 to TRBJ1-2; TRBD1 matches 7 bases. There are 13 residues in the CDR3. Germline-derived CDR1 and CDR2 are SEHNR and FQNEAQ (reference sequence). With V trimmed by 5 bases and J by 4 bases, 4 bases remained unmatched. CDR3 sequence: CASSVGQLYGYTF. CDR3 bases: TGTGCCAGCAGCGTGGGACAGCTCTATGGCTACACCTTC.

This chain connects TRBV6-5 to TRBJ1-2, with 10 bases lining up with TRBD1. This CDR3 region has 15 residues. Per the germline V gene, CDR1 is MNHEY and CDR2 is SVGAGI. After removal of 4 bases from V and 5 bases from J, the junction contained 7 bases not matched to a gene. CDR3 bases: TGTGCCAGCAGTTCCCTTCGGGACAGGGGTTATGGCTACACCTTC. Translating it yields CASSSLRDRGYGYTF.

The chain links TRBV6-1 to TRBJ2-7; 13 positions agree with TRBD2. V lost 4 bases, J lost 4 bases, and 1 base stayed unmatched. The germline gives CDR1 MNHNS, CDR2 SASEGT. The CDR3 runs 14 residues. The CDR3 nucleotides read TGTGCCAGCAGTGGGACTAGCGGGAGTTACGAGCAGTACTTC. Amino acids: CASSGTSGSYEQYF.

This clone has a single count. This rearrangement joins TRBV7-9 to TRBJ2-1; 9 bases fit TRBD2. Germline CDR1 and CDR2: SEHNR and FQNEAQ (reference sequence). The CDR3 is 18 amino acids. With 2 bases clipped from V and 2 bases from J, the junction kept 10 bases outside the gene matches. The CDR3 loop reads CASSLLAVAGGPYNEQFF. CDR3 coding DNA: TGTGCCAGCAGCTTATTGGCGGTGGCGGGGGGGCCCTACAATGAGCAGTTCTTC. The entire variable domain, with the rest obtained from reference TRBV7-9 and TRBJ2-1, is as follows: DTGVSQNPRHKITKRGQNVTFRCDPISEHNRLYWYRQTLGQGPEFLTYFQNEAQLEKSRLLSDRFSAERPKGSFSTLEIQRTEQGDSAMYLCASSLLAVAGGPYNEQFFGPGTRLTVL.